The 7 T cell receptor beta chains presented below share a single source sample, sequenced in a study of Ad26.COV2.S vaccination and SARS-CoV-2 variants. Clones were sequenced by immunoSEQ multiplex PCR, and TCRdb holds only the in-frame ones, with some missing. Of a few hundred thousand clones listed, approximately 90% are singletons. Noted treatment: roughly 18 received Ad26.COV2.S at low or high dose, single or two shots; several received placebo; per-sample allocation not given. Sampling was done on day 63 after the first vaccine or placebo injection. The source was peripheral blood, collected in a trial of Ad26.COV2.S vaccine versus placebo. These receptors were taken from a person between 18 and 60 years old who received the Ad26.COV2.S COVID-19 vaccine or a placebo.

The V call is TRBV4-3, the J call TRBJ2-5, with 7 bases identical to TRBD2. The ends lost 1 base at V and 1 base at J; junction bases unmatched: 3. The CDR3 loop spans 15 amino acids. Germline V gene lookup returns CDR1 LGHNA and CDR2 YSLEER. The CDR3 spells CASSQGSGVQETQYF. CDR3 DNA sequence: TGCGCCAGCAGCCAAGGGAGCGGGGTCCAAGAGACCCAGTACTTC.

The sample holds one count of this clone. The V gene is TRBV4-1, the J gene TRBJ1-1; perhaps TRBD1 as D (5 bases). The V gene lost 1 base and the J gene lost 6 bases, with 15 bases spanning the gap. CDR3 length equals 15 residues. CDR1 is MGHRA and CDR2 is YSYEKL in the germline V gene. CDR3 loop: CASSQGGGKNSEAFF. DNA for the CDR3: TGCGCCAGCAGCCAAGGGGGGGGGAAGAATTCTGAAGCTTTCTTT.

The DNA for the CDR3 is TGTGCCAGCAGCCACCGGGACAGGGGGGTTTATGAGCAGTTCTTC. This codes for CASSHRDRGVYEQFF. The chain recombines TRBV4-2 with TRBJ2-1, with 11 positions matching TRBD1. This CDR3 region has 15 residues. Germline V gene sequence: CDR1 LGHNA, CDR2 YNFKEQ. V was clipped by 3 bases and J by 8 bases; unmatched bases: 6.

Concerning this clone itself: This sample also contains other DNA sequences that code for the same CDR3. The gene calls are TRBV30 and TRBJ2-7; D is possibly TRBD2 (5 bases). Germline CDR1 GTSNPN, CDR2 SVGIG (reference sequence). The V and J ends lost 0 bases and 4 bases respectively, with 7 bases between them. This CDR3 has 12 residues. CDR3 protein: CAWSVLGYEQYF. The CDR3 coding sequence is TGTGCCTGGAGTGTACTAGGTTACGAGCAGTACTTC.

The V gene is TRBV5-8, the J gene TRBJ2-7, with D tentatively TRBD2 (6 bases). Trimming pared 2 bases from V and 3 bases from J, leaving 12 bases between. Germline CDR1 SGHTS, CDR2 YDEGEE. The CDR3 is made up of 14 amino acids. CDR3 in amino acids: CASSFLVGSYEQYF. DNA of the CDR3: TGTGCCAGCAGCTTCCTCGTCGGGAGCTACGAGCAGTACTTC.

The gene calls are TRBV5-4 and TRBJ1-2; D gene uncertain. In germline, CDR1 is SGHNT, CDR2 YYREEE (reference sequence). Deletions cut 0 bases from V and 4 bases from J, with 7 bases between. The CDR3 length is 13 residues. The CDR3 DNA is TGTGCCAGCAGCTTGGAAGGGTCCTATGGCTACACCTTC. Amino acids: CASSLEGSYGYTF.

The chain links TRBV20-1 to TRBJ2-1; 10 bases are a match to TRBD2. Germline lookup yields CDR1 DFQATT and CDR2 SNEGSKA (reference sequence). Trimming removed 3 bases from V and 9 bases from J; junction bases left unmatched: 8. The CDR3 covers 14 residues. CDR3 sequence reads: CSASPPSGGVEQFF. CDR3 DNA: TGCAGTGCTAGTCCCCCTAGCGGGGGTGTTGAGCAGTTCTTC.